This T cell receptor (beta chain) was sequenced during a study of CD8 T cells in Susac syndrome. The study, taken as a whole, reports: The authors acknowledged that their TCR sequencing and HLA analysis involved a relatively small number of individuals.

Trimming removed 6 bases from V and 0 bases from J; junction bases left unmatched: 4. CDR3 length: 14 residues. For this clonotype: Its antigen is still unknown.

Reverse transcription of about 0.5 to 1 ug RNA was carried out with random hexamers. TCRdb re-called the immunoSEQ multiplex PCR reads through MiXCR, storing one row per CDR3 protein. The sample gives more than 95,000 distinct CDR3 sequences, around 95% of which show up once; 0.065% to 0.1% is in the top ten. Material for sequencing was CD4+ T cells from PBMCs. This chain joins TRBV12-3 or TRBV12-4 and TRBJ2-7, with 8 bases aligning to TRBD2. The origin of this receptor is a human donor in good health. The CDR3 loop reads CASRVGGGSYEQYF. The CDR3 coding sequence is TGTGCCAGCAGGGTCGGGGGGGGCTCCTACGAGCAGTACTTC.